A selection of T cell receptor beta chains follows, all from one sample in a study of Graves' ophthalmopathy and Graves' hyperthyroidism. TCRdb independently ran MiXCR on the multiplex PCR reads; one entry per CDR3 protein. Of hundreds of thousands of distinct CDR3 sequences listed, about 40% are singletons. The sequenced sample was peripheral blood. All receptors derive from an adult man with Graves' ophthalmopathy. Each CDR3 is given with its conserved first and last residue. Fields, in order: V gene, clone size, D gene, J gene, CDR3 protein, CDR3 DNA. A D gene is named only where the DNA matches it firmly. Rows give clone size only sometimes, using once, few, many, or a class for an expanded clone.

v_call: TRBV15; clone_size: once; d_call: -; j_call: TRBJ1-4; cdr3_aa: CATSSLSGVKEKLFF; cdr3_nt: TGTGCCACCAGCAGCCTCTCAGGGGTGAAGGAAAAACTGTTTTTT
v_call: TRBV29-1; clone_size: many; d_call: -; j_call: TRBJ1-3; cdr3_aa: CSVETPDGYSGNTIYF; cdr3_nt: TGCAGCGTCGAAACCCCGGACGGGTACTCTGGAAACACCATATATTTT
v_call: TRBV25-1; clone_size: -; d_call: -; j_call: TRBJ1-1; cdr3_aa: CASVGGANTEAFF; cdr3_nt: TGTGCCAGCGTTGGGGGAGCGAACACTGAAGCTTTCTTT
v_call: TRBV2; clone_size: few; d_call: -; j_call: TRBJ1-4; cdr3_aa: CASSYLQPTNEKLFF; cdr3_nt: TGTGCCAGCAGTTACCTCCAGCCAACTAATGAAAAACTGTTTTTT
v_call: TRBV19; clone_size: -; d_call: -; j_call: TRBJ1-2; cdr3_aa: CASSFIQGYYNYGYTF; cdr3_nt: TGTGCCAGTAGCTTCATACAGGGTTACTATAACTATGGCTACACCTTC
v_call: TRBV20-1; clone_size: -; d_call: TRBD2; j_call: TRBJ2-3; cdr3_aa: CSADPRREGTQYF; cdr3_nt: TGCAGTGCTGACCCACGAAGGGAGGGCACGCAGTATTTT
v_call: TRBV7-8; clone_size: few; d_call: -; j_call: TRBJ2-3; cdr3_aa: CASSSLTDTQYF; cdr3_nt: TGTGCCAGCAGCTCCCTCACAGATACGCAGTATTTT
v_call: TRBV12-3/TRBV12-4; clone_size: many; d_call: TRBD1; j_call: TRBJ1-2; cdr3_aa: CASSHSRQGLWGGYTF; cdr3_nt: TGTGCCAGCAGCCACTCGCGACAGGGGCTCTGGGGCGGCTACACCTTC
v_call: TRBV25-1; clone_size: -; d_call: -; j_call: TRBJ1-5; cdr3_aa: CASSEFTIPSNQPQHF; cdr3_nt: TGCGCCAGCAGTGAGTTTACGATACCTAGCAATCAGCCCCAGCATTTT
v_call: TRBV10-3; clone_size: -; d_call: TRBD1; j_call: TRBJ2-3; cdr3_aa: CAIIGDRGTDTQYF; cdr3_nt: TGTGCCATCATCGGCGACAGGGGCACAGATACGCAGTATTTT
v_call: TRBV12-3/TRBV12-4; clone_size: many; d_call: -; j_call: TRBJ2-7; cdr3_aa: CASSPTGTGYEQYF; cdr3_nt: TGTGCCAGCAGTCCGACAGGCACAGGCTACGAGCAGTACTTC
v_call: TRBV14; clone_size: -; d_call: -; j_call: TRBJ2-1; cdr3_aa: CASSIGGWREQFF; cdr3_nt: TGTGCCAGCAGCATTGGCGGCTGGAGGGAGCAGTTCTTC
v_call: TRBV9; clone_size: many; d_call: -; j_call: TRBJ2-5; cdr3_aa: CASSPSSGGWYQETQYF; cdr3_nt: TGTGCCAGCAGCCCCAGTAGTGGGGGCTGGTACCAAGAGACCCAGTACTTC
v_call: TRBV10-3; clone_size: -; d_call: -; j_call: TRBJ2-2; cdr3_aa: CARTPEGGSRAGELFF; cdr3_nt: TGTGCCAGAACACCCGAGGGGGGGAGTCGGGCCGGGGAGCTGTTTTTT
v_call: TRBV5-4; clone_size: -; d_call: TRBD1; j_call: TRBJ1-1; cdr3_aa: CASSFLRQGWFAKNTEAFF; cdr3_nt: TGTGCCAGCAGCTTTCTAAGACAGGGCTGGTTTGCCAAAAACACTGAAGCTTTCTTT
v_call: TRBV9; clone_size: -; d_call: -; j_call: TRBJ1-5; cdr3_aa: CASSQDFQGGGQPQHF; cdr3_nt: TGTGCCAGCAGCCAAGATTTTCAGGGTGGCGGGCAGCCCCAGCATTTT
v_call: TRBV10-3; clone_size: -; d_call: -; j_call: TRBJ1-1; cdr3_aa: CASSYSSGRGKTMNTEAFF; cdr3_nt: TGTGCCAGCAGTTACTCGAGTGGGAGGGGGAAAACAATGAACACTGAAGCTTTCTTT
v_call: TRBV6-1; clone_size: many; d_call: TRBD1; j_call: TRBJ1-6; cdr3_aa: CASSDGTGGSPLHF; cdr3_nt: TGTGCCAGCAGTGACGGGACAGGCGGGTCACCCCTCCACTTT
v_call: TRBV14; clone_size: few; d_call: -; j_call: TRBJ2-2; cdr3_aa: CASSLYRGDDIAGELFF; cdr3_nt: TGTGCCAGCAGCCTTTATCGAGGGGATGATATCGCCGGGGAGCTGTTTTTT
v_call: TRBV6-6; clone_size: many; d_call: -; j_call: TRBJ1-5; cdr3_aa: CASSSHYSNQPQHF; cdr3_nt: TGTGCCAGCAGTTCCCACTATAGCAATCAGCCCCAGCATTTT
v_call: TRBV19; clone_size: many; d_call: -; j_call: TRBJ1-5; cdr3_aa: CASSIDPLGGYSNQPQHF; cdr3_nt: TGTGCCAGTAGTATAGATCCCCTCGGGGGATATAGCAATCAGCCCCAGCATTTT
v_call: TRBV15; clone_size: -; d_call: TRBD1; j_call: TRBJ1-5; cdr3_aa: CATSGPRTGGETQHF; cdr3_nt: TGTGCCACCAGCGGACCCCGCACAGGGGGGGAGACCCAGCATTTT
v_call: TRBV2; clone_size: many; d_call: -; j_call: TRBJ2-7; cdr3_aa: CASTTGGRSSYEQYF; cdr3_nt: TGTGCCAGCACCACCGGGGGAAGAAGCTCCTACGAGCAGTACTTC
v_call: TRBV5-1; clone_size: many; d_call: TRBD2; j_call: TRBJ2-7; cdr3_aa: CASSLAVTSGYEQYF; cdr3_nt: TGCGCCAGCAGCTTGGCCGTGACTAGCGGCTACGAGCAGTACTTC
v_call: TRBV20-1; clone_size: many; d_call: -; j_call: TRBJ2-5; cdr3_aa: CSARQSWELEEETQYF; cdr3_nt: TGCAGTGCTAGACAATCCTGGGAATTGGAGGAAGAGACCCAGTACTTC
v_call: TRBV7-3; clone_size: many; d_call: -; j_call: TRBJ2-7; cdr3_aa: CASSLKGWAYEQYF; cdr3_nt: TGTGCCAGCAGCTTAAAGGGATGGGCCTACGAGCAGTACTTC
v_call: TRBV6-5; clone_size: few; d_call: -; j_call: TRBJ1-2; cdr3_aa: CASSYQGRDYGYTF; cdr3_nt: TGTGCCAGCAGTTACCAGGGGCGCGACTATGGCTACACCTTC
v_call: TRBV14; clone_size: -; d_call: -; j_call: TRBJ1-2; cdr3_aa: CASSARAGGGADYGYTF; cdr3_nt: TGTGCCAGCAGTGCTAGAGCTGGGGGGGGCGCGGACTATGGCTACACCTTC
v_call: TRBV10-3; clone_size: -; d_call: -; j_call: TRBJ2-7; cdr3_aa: CAISEKQYF; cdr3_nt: TGTGCCATCAGTGAGAAGCAGTACTTC
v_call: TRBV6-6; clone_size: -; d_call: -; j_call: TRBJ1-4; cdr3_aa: CASSYSIATNEKLFF; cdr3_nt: TGTGCCAGCAGTTATAGTATAGCAACTAATGAAAAACTGTTTTTT
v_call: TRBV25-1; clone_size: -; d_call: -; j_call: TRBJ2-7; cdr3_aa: CASNPVSQREQYF; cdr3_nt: TGTGCTAGTAACCCAGTTTCTCAACGCGAGCAGTACTTC
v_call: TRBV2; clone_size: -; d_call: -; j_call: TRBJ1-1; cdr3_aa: CASSQRLAGDTEAFF; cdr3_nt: TGTGCCAGCAGCCAAAGACTAGCGGGGGACACTGAAGCTTTCTTT
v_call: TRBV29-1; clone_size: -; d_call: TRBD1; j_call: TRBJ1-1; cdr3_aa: CSVEAGQLGSGTEAFF; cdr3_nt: TGCAGCGTTGAGGCGGGACAGCTGGGGTCTGGTACTGAAGCTTTCTTT
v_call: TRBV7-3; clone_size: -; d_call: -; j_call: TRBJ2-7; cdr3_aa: CSSSVQDSSHF; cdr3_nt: TGTTCCAGCAGTGTCCAAGACAGCAGCCACTTC
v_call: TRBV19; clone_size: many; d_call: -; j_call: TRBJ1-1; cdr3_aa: CASSHSTDRNTEAFF; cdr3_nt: TGTGCCAGTAGTCATTCGACGGACCGGAACACTGAAGCTTTCTTT
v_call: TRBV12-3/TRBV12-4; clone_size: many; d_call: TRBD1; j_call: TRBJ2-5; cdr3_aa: CASSPTTGLETQYF; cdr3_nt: TGTGCCAGCAGTCCAACGACAGGGTTAGAGACCCAGTACTTC
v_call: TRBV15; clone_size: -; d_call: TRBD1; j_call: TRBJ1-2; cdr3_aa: CATKGQGEIGYTF; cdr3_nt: TGTGCCACCAAGGGACAGGGGGAAATTGGCTACACCTTC
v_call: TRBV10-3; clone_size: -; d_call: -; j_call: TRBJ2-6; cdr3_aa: CATSTGANVLTF; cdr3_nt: TGTGCCACCTCGACAGGGGCCAACGTCCTGACTTTC
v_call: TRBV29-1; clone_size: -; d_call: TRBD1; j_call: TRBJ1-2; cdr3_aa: CSVGTGEIDGYTF; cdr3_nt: TGCAGCGTGGGGACAGGGGAAATCGATGGCTACACCTTC
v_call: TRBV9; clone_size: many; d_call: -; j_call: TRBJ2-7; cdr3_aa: CASSVRDGVYEQYF; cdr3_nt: TGTGCCAGCAGCGTACGGGACGGAGTCTACGAGCAGTACTTC
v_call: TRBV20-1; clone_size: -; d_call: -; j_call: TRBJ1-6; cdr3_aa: CSARSPGRINSPLHF; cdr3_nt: TGCAGTGCTAGATCACCGGGACGGATCAATTCACCCCTCCACTTT
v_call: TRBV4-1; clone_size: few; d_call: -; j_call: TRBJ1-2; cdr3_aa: CASSQFSRTSNYGYTF; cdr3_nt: TGCGCCAGCAGCCAATTCTCCAGGACATCTAACTATGGCTACACCTTC
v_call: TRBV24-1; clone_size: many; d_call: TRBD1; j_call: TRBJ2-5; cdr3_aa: CATSDHGTGVQETQYF; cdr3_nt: TGTGCCACCAGTGATCACGGGACAGGGGTTCAAGAGACCCAGTACTTC
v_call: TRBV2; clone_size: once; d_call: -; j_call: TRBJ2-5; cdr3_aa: CASRARTGTQETQYF; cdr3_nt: TGTGCCAGCAGAGCCCGGACCGGGACCCAAGAGACCCAGTACTTC
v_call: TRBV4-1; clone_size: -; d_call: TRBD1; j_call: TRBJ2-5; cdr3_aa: CASSQGVRGQGTQYF; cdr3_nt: TGCGCCAGCAGCCAGGGGGTCAGGGGGCAAGGGACCCAGTACTTC
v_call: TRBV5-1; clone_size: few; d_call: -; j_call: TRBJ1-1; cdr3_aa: CASSTSPERGNTEAFF; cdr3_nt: TGCGCCAGCAGCACGAGTCCCGAAAGGGGGAACACTGAAGCTTTCTTT
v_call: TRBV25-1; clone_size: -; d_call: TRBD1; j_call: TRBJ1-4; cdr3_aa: CASSRGQGSSGKLFF; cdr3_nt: TGTGCCAGCAGCAGGGGACAGGGGTCATCCGGAAAACTGTTTTTT
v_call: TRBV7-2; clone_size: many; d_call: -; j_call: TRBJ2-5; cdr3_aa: CASSRSVGTETQYF; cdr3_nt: TGTGCCAGCAGCCGTTCTGTGGGGACAGAGACCCAGTACTTC
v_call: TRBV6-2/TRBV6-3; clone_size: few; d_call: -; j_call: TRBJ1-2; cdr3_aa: CASSYSRGFVYGYTF; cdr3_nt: TGTGCCAGCAGTTACTCGAGAGGGTTCGTCTATGGCTACACCTTC
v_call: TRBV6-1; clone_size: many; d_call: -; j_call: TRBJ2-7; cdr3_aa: CASRPTDYEQYF; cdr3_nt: TGTGCCAGCAGACCGACGGACTACGAGCAGTACTTC
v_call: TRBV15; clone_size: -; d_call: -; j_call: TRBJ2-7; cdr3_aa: CATSAQGYEQYF; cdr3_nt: TGTGCCACCAGCGCGCAGGGCTACGAGCAGTACTTC
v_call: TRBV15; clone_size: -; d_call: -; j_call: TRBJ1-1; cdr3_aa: CATSRVAGGLTEAFF; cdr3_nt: TGTGCCACCAGCAGAGTAGCGGGTGGGCTGACTGAAGCTTTCTTT
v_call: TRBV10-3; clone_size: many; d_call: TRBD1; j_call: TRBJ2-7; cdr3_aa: CAISDSGQGNYEQYF; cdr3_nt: TGTGCCATCAGTGATAGCGGACAGGGGAACTACGAGCAGTACTTC
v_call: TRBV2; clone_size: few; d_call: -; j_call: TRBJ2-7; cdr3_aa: CASPPGQLYEQYF; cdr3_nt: TGTGCCAGCCCCCCCGGACAGCTATACGAGCAGTACTTC
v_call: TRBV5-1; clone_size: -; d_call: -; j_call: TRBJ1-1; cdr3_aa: CASSLAVGDTEAFF; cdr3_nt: TGCGCCAGCAGCTTGGCCGTGGGAGACACTGAAGCTTTCTTT
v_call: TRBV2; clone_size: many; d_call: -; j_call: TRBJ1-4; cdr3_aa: CASNPIVTGNEKLFF; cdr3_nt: TGTGCCAGCAATCCCATTGTTACAGGGAATGAAAAACTGTTTTTT
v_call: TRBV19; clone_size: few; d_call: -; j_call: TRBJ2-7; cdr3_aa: CASSQIGAYEQYF; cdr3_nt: TGTGCCAGTAGCCAAATAGGGGCCTACGAGCAGTACTTC
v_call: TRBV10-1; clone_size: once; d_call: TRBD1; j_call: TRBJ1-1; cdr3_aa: CASRAGGNRNAEAFF; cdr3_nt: TGCGCCAGCAGAGCAGGGGGCAACAGGAACGCTGAAGCTTTCTTT
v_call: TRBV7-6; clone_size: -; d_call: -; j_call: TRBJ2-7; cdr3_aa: CASSLGDGDEQYF; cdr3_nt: TGTGCCAGCAGCCTTGGGGACGGCGACGAGCAGTACTTC